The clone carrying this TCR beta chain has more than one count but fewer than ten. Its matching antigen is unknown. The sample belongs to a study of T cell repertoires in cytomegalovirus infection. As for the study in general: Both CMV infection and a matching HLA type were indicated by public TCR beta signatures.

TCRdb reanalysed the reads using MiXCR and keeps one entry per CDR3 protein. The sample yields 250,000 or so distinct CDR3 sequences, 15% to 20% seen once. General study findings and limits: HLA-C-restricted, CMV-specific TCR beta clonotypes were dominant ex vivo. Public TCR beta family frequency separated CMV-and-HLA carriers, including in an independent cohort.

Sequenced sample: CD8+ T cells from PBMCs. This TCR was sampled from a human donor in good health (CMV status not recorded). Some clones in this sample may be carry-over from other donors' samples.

The CDR3 is CASSFRVPGGTEAFF. The CDR3 region has the DNA TGCGCCAGCAGCTTTAGAGTCCCGGGAGGGACTGAAGCTTTCTTT. The rearrangement uses TRBV5-1 and TRBJ1-1; D gene uncertain. The V end was cut by 2 bases, the J end by 5 bases, with 16 bases between. Germline V gene data show CDR1 as SGHRS and CDR2 as YFSETQ. The length of the CDR3 is 15 residues.